This entry lists 7 T cell receptor beta chains sequenced from one sample in a study of shared clonotypes between healthy human individuals. Clones were sequenced by immunoSEQ multiplex PCR, and TCRdb holds only the in-frame ones, with some missing. Among about a million clones, about 70% were seen once, and the ten largest hold about 1.5%. Material for sequencing was memory CD4+ T cells sorted from blood. Subset indicated: CD45RA-negative fraction. The receptors were sampled from a man in his late teens or twenties in good health.

V is TRBV30 and J is TRBJ2-3; TRBD2 matches at 9 bases. The J segment lost 6 bases and the V segment lost 3 bases, leaving 1 base of the junction unmatched. The CDR3 sequence is 12 residues long. Germline lookup yields CDR1 GTSNPN and CDR2 SVGIG (reference sequence). DNA for the CDR3: TGTGCCTGGAGGCGGGAGGGGGATACGCAGTATTTT. It codes for CAWRREGDTQYF.

The rearrangement links TRBV6-6 to TRBJ1-6; 8 bases line up with TRBD1. The germline gives CDR1 MNHNY, CDR2 SVGAGI (reference sequence). The junction had 9 bases not matched to a gene; V was cut back by 6 bases and J by 8 bases. The CDR3 consists of 15 residues. CDR3 DNA sequence: TGTGCCAGCAGACCTCCGGACAGGGAAGATTCACCCCTCCACTTT. Its translation is CASRPPDREDSPLHF.

With regard to this clone: This same CDR3 is encoded by further DNA sequences in the sample. The V gene is TRBV6-1, the J gene TRBJ2-3, with TRBD2 matching over 8 bases. CDR1 and CDR2 (germline): MNHNS, SASEGT. Germline trimming cut 0 bases from V and 0 bases from J; bases unmatched to any gene: 5. The CDR3 runs 17 residues. The CDR3 loop is CASSEAEGGRSTDTQYF. CDR3 DNA: TGTGCCAGCAGTGAAGCGGAAGGCGGGAGGAGCACAGATACGCAGTATTTT.

The chain joins TRBV10-3 to TRBJ2-7, with D unclear. This CDR3 has 13 amino acids. Germline lookup yields CDR1 ENHRY and CDR2 SYGVKD. V was pared by 0 bases and J by 4 bases, with 7 bases between. In DNA, the CDR3 is TGTGCCATCAGTGAGTCTGAGTCGTACGAGCAGTACTTC. Its translation is CAISESESYEQYF.

J is TRBJ2-7 and V is TRBV19, with D hard to call. Germline V CDR1 and CDR2: LNHDA, SQIVND (reference sequence). Deletions cut 4 bases from V and 1 base from J, with 5 bases between. This CDR3 is 12 amino acids long. The CDR3 loop reads CASSSYSYEQYF. The CDR3 DNA is TGTGCCAGTAGTAGTTATTCCTACGAGCAGTACTTC.

This clone was counted between two and nine times. The chain links TRBV30 to TRBJ2-5; possible D gene TRBD2, 5 bases. This CDR3 has 14 amino acids. Germline CDR1 reads GTSNPN; CDR2 reads SVGIG (reference sequence). Trimming left V 0 bases short and J 3 bases short, with 11 bases between. This CDR3 reads CAWSVNYGEETQYF. DNA of the CDR3: TGTGCCTGGAGTGTAAACTACGGGGAAGAGACCCAGTACTTC.

The chain employs TRBV7-2 and TRBJ2-7; tentatively, D is TRBD2 (6 bases). From germline, CDR1 is SGHTA and CDR2 FQGNSA. With 2 bases removed from V and 5 bases from J, the gap between germline ends came to 16 bases. This CDR3 has 15 amino acids. CDR3 coding DNA: TGTGCCAGCAGCTTACTGTGGGCGGGGTCTAACGAGCAGTACTTC. This codes for CASSLLWAGSNEQYF.